Described below is a single T cell receptor beta chain sequence and its context. The clone's antigen remains unknown. Per-base quality was not reported, and no clone a single base away is much larger than it. The sample is drawn from a study of human T cells and chemical hapten exposure (dated by TCRdb to the early 2020s). In terms of the full investigation: For sensitization, 2% DPC in acetone was applied to a 2 cm by 2 cm area of upper inner arm skin. Weekly therapeutic DPC doses were additionally applied to the scalp of patients throughout the roughly 23-week study period. Patch testing was performed on the upper back with Finn chambers containing 0.01% DPC, and the patch tests were scored after 6 days according to International Contact Dermatitis Research Group standards. The mostly female patient cohort included alopecia areata with under or over 50% scalp involvement, alopecia totalis and alopecia universalis. Libraries were pooled for sequencing, and variation in per-sample TCR yields was attributed mainly to small differences in library volumes within the pool. Peripheral blood TCR repertoire changes were tracked in vivo in alopecia patients during primary and secondary sensitization to the hapten diphenylcyclopropenone (DPC). Blood was sampled from patients pre-sensitization (week 0) and at 2, 6 and about 24 weeks after DPC sensitization. Twenty-nine alopecia patients gave blood for TCR sequencing at one to four time points (pre-sensitization, 2, 6 and 24 weeks). Overall study results and their limits: Significantly more large CDR3 similarity clusters were formed by expanded TCRs than by pre-sensitization or healthy control sets, consistent with antigen-driven responses. A positive correlation was found between the number of PT1 expanded TCRs and patch test score, with significance reached at thresholds 8, 16 and 32 but not 4. DPC sensitization did not change the number of TCRs with a frequency above 1 in 1000, and there was no evidence of changes in global repertoire structure. Repeated subsampling changed both the strength of the expansion versus patch-test correlation and the threshold at which the correlation became significant. Because every patient had alopecia, a presumed autoimmune disease, the patients' immune response might differ from that of healthy individuals.

V is reduced by 6 bases and J by 0 bases, leaving a spacing of 12 bases between them. CDR1 and CDR2 (MNHEY, SVGEGT) derive from the germline V gene. The CDR3 starts with the cysteine, ends with the phenylalanine, and has 14 residues. CDR3 DNA only is kept here, 42 bases in frame from base 1. The label giving this sample's time point can be read as: patch test 3, about 24 weeks after DPC sensitization. The treatment or condition label corresponds to: therapeutic diphenylcyclopropenone sensitization with weekly scalp DPC. At each patch-test visit, blood was drawn before the patch test was applied. Patients were considered eligible if aged 18 to 70, diagnosed with alopecia and deemed suitable for DPC therapy, and patients were excluded if pregnant. Total RNA was extracted from unfractionated whole blood collected in Tempus Blood RNA tubes. The library was made by RACE. Sequencing was performed on a NextSeq 500. During library preparation, unique molecular identifiers were attached to individual cDNA molecules so that TCRs could be counted quantitatively and reproducibly. Each blood RNA sample was used to sequence both TCR alpha and TCR beta chains. The paper's data handling went like this. A median of about 100,000 TCRs per sample was observed, with a range of 23,224 to 690,600. V, J and CDR3 annotation of the TCR reads was carried out using the Decombinator software suite. For the PS versus PT1 abundance plots, all samples were subsampled to the same number of TCRs (28,000). TCRs were defined as expanded if absent before sensitization and observed at least eight times at the 2-week time point. TCRdb ran its own pipeline on the public reads, namely fastp trimming at Q25 and MiXCR clone calling, and kept in-frame beta chains. Rows with a matching CDR3 protein are joined into one entry that keeps the most common DNA and genes. The V and J calls come from TCRdb's annotation, not from the publication. The sample table contains about 190,000 distinct CDR3 sequences; only one count was recorded for approximately 24% of them. The ten largest account for roughly 2.4% of the sample.

Here the chain combines TRBV6-2 or TRBV6-3 and TRBJ2-7; the D gene is perhaps TRBD1 or TRBD2, each of them matching over 5 bases. This clonotype was sampled from a woman aged 40 to 49 with alopecia areata. Some clones in this sample may be carry-over from other donors' samples. This material consisted of whole blood, taken in connection with sensitization to the hapten diphenylcyclopropenone (DPC). Read as DNA, the sequence is TGTGCCAGCAGACGGGACGTTACCTCCTACGAGCAGTACTTC. Translated, this gives CASRRDVTSYEQYF.